The sequence of this TCR beta chain was determined in a study of cytomegalovirus exposure and HLA in healthy donors. Only one count was recorded for this clone. The antigen remains undetermined. Trimming removed 1 base from V and 2 bases from J; junction bases left unmatched: 6. The CDR3 contains 15 residues. Germline V lookup: CDR1 SQVTM, CDR2 ANQGSEA. The PCR contained 60 Vbeta and 13 Jbeta primers. Data came from immunoSEQ multiplex PCR; TCRdb stores just in-frame clones and leaves some out. The table includes about 94,000 clones, around 70% detected once. Study findings and constraints: In a later analysis, at a false discovery rate of 0.05, fewer than 20,000 TCR beta sequences matched HLA alleles. Later on, analysis showed that most CMV-associated TCR beta chains appeared to be HLA-restricted. Analysis was carried out at a later point, and it linked a missense DCLRE1C variant to TCR beta V- and J-gene trimming.

This chain joins TRBV29-1 and TRBJ2-3; 7 nucleotides align to TRBD1. The sample comprised PBMCs. The clonotype originates from a man aged 25-45 years in good health and CMV-seropositive. CDR3 residues: CSVEVGRGNTDTQYF. As DNA, the CDR3 is TGCAGCGTTGAAGTAGGCAGGGGGAACACAGATACGCAGTATTTT.